Following are 7 T cell receptor beta chains from one sample sequenced in a study of blood T cell repertoires in COVID-19. TCRdb keeps only in-frame clones here, not all; method: immunoSEQ multiplex PCR. The sample consists of approximately 230,000 clones, 88% of them appearing once. Sequencing input: peripheral blood. The receptors stem from a woman in her thirties with COVID-19, enrolled during active disease.

V is TRBV3-1 (or the pseudogene TRBV3-2) and J is TRBJ1-1; D gene unclear. The V and J ends lost 4 bases and 3 bases respectively, with 9 bases between them. Germline V gene data show CDR1 as LGHDT and CDR2 as YNNKEL (reference sequence). The CDR3 has 13 residues. CDR3 sequence (DNA): TGTGCCAGCAGCCCCACGGGTGACACTGAAGCTTTCTTT. It yields the protein CASSPTGDTEAFF.

This rearrangement joins TRBV2 to TRBJ2-5; TRBD2 aligns across 7 bases. The CDR3 is made up of 15 amino acids. CDR1 is SNHLY and CDR2 is FYNNEI in the germline V gene. V gave up 6 bases and J gave up 7 bases; unmatched junction bases: 14. CDR3 in amino acids: CASSPADSSGGTQYF. CDR3 nucleotides: TGTGCCAGCAGCCCGGCCGACAGTTCGGGGGGGACCCAGTACTTC.

The chain joins TRBV9 to TRBJ2-1; 11 bases align to TRBD2. The V gene's germline CDR1 is SGDLS and CDR2 YYNGEE. Trimming took 4 bases from V and 7 from J; bases not matched to a gene: 4. The CDR3 totals 14 residues. CDR3: CASSSRTSGNEQFF. For the CDR3, the DNA is TGTGCCAGCAGCTCTCGGACTAGCGGGAATGAGCAGTTCTTC.

The count of this clone is one. The chain combines TRBV7-2 with TRBJ2-3; TRBD1 aligns across 8 bases. This CDR3 comprises 14 residues. The junction had 7 bases not matched to a gene; V was cut back by 5 bases and J by 6 bases. The germline gives CDR1 SGHTA, CDR2 FQGNSA. The CDR3 region is CASSQLGQADTQYF. CDR3 bases: TGTGCCAGCAGCCAATTGGGACAGGCGGATACGCAGTATTTT.

This chain connects TRBV5-1 to TRBJ2-2; 7 nucleotides match TRBD2. CDR1 and CDR2 (germline): SGHRS, YFSETQ. The CDR3 has 16 amino acids. The V gene end was trimmed by 1 base and the J gene end by 1 base; junction bases not matched to a gene: 4. CDR3 in DNA: TGCGCCAGCAGCTTGTTTGGACTAGGGAACACCGGGGAGCTGTTTTTT. It encodes CASSLFGLGNTGELFF.

This chain connects TRBV7-2 to TRBJ1-2; TRBD1 matches at 7 bases. Losses at the gene ends were 5 bases for V and 4 bases for J; bases not matched to a gene: 10. The CDR3 runs to 15 residues. Germline V gives CDR1 SGHTA, CDR2 FQGNSA. The chain's CDR3 is CASSQAGDSPYGYTF. The DNA of the CDR3 is TGTGCCAGCAGCCAGGCCGGGGACAGCCCCTATGGCTACACCTTC.

This clone was found a few times. This chain uses TRBV7-9 with TRBJ2-7, with 9 bases identical to TRBD1. From germline, CDR1 is SEHNR and CDR2 FQNEAQ (reference sequence). The V and J ends lost 5 bases and 0 bases, in that order; junction bases with no gene match: 5. The CDR3 has 15 residues. Written as DNA, the CDR3 is TGTGCCAGCAGCGGGGACAGGGAGTACTCCTACGAGCAGTACTTC. It translates to CASSGDREYSYEQYF.